This T cell receptor (beta chain) is from a study of blood T cell repertoires in COVID-19. Across the whole study: Sites across the United States, Italy and Spain contributed samples from acute and convalescent COVID-19. PBMCs, B-cell-depleted T cells, or T cells were the source of the cDNA or gDNA that made up the material.

The V end lost 3 bases, the J end lost 3 bases, and 6 bases lay between the germline ends. This CDR3 contains 12 residues. The germline gives CDR1 MNHEY, CDR2 SMNVEV (reference sequence). As handled by the study authors: By means of reference gene primer amplification, nucleated cell counts were estimated. Clones were read by immunoSEQ multiplex PCR, and TCRdb kept only the in-frame ones, dropping some. The V and J calls and clone size are taken from that table; D and trimming were inferred from the DNA. Among hundreds of thousands of clones listed, around 84% were seen once. The sample comprised peripheral blood. The clonotype was recovered from a man aged 25-40 years with active or convalescent COVID-19. V gene TRBV27 combines with J gene TRBJ2-7; possibly TRBD2 for D (5 bases). CDR3 sequence (DNA): TGTGCCAGCAGTTTTGAGGGCTACGAGCAGTACTTC. Protein sequence: CASSFEGYEQYF.